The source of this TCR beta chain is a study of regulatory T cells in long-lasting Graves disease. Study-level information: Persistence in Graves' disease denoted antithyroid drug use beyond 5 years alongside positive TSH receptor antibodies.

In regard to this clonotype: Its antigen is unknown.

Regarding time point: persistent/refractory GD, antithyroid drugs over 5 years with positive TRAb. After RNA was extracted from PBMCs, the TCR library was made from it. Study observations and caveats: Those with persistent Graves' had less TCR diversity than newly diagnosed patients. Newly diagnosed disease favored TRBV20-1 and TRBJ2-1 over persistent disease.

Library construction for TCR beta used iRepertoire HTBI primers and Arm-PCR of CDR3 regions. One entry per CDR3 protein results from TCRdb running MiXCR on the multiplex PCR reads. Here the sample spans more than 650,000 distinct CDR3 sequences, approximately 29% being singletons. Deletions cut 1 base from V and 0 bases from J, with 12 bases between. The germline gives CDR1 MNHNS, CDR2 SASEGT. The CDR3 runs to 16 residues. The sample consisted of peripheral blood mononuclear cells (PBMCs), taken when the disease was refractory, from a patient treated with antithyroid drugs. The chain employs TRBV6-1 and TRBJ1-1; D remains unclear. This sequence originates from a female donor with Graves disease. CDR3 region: CASSEGRAAMNTEAFF. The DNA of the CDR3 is TGTGCCAGCAGTGAAGGAAGGGCAGCCATGAACACTGAAGCTTTCTTT.